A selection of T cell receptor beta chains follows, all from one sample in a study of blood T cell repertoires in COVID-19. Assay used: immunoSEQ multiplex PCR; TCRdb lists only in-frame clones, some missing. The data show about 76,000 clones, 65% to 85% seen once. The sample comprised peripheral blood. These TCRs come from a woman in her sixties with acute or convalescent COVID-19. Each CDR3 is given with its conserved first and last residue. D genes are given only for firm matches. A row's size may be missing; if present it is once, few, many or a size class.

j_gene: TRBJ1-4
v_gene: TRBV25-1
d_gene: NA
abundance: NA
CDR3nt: NA
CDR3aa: CASSEIWRGTNEKLFF

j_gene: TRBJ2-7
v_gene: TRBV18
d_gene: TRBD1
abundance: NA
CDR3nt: TGTGCCAGCTCACCGGGACAGGGGTTAGGCGAGCAGTACTTC
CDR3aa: CASSPGQGLGEQYF

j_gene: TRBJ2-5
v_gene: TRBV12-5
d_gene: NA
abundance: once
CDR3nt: TGTGCTAGCCGGGTTTTTTCCCAAGAGACCCAGTACTTC
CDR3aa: CASRVFSQETQYF

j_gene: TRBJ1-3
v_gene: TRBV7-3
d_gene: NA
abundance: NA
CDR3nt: TGTGCCAGCAGCTTACAGGCAGCAAGAAACACCATATATTTT
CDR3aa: CASSLQAARNTIYF

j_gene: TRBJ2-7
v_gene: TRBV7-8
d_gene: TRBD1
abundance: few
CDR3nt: TGTGCCAGCAGCTCCCAAGGGAAACCGGGACAGAGGTCCTACGAGCAGTACTTC
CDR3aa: CASSSQGKPGQRSYEQYF

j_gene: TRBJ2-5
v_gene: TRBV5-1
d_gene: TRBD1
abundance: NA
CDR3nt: TGCGCCAGCAGGACCGGGACAGGGAAAGAGACCCAGTACTTC
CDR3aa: CASRTGTGKETQYF

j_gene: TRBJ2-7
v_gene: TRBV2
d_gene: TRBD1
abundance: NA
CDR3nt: TGTGCCAGCAGTGAAAAGCAGGGGGTAGAGCAGTACTTC
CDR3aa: CASSEKQGVEQYF

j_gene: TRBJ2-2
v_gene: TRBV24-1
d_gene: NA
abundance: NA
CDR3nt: TGTGCCACCAGTGCACGGGAACGGATCGGGGAGCTGTTTTTT
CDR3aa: CATSARERIGELFF

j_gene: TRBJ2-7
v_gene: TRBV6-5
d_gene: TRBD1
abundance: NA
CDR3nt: TGTGCCAGCACTACTGGACAGGGGGCCCACGAGCAGTACTTC
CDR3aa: CASTTGQGAHEQYF

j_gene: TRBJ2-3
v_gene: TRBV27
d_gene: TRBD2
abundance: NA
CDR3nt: TGTGCCAGCAGTTTAGGTCGGGGGGTCAACACAGATACGCAGTATTTT
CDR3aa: CASSLGRGVNTDTQYF

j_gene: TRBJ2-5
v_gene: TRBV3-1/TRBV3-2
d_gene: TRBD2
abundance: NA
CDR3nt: TGTGCCAGCAACGGCCAGTGGGGCAGCGGGATCCAAGAGACCCAGTACTTC
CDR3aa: CASNGQWGSGIQETQYF

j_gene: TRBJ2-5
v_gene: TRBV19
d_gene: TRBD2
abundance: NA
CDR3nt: TGTGCCAGTAGTATCGGGGGGGCGGTAGAGACCCAGTACTTC
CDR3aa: CASSIGGAVETQYF

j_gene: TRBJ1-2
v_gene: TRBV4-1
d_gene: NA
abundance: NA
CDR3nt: TGCGCCAGCAGCCAATTGACAAAGAGCCGTGGGGGCTACACCTTC
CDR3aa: CASSQLTKSRGGYTF

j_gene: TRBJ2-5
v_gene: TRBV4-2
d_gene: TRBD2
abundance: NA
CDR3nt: TGTGCCAGCAGCCAAGAGGCTGGGACTAGCTTAGGGACCCAGTACTTC
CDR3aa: CASSQEAGTSLGTQYF

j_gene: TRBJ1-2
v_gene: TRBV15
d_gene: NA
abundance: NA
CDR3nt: TGTGCCACCAGACGAGGTACAGGATGGAGCGGCTACACCTTC
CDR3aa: CATRRGTGWSGYTF

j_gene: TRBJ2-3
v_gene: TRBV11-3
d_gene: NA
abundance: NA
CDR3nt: TGTGCCAGCAGCTTAGATCGGACAGATACGCAGTATTTT
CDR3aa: CASSLDRTDTQYF

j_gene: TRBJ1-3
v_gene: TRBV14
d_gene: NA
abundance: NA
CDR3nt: TGTGCCAGCAGCCAAGATCCCAGGGATCGGGGAAACACCATATATTTT
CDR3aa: CASSQDPRDRGNTIYF

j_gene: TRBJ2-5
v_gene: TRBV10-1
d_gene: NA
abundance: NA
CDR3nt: TGCGCCAGCAGCGCCGGGACATCGTACCAAGAGACCCAGTACTTC
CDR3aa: CASSAGTSYQETQYF

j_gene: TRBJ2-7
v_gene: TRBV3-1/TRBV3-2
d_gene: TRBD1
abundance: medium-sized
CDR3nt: TGTGCCAGCAGCCAAGGGACAGGGGGAAGGTACGAGCAGTACTTC
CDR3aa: CASSQGTGGRYEQYF

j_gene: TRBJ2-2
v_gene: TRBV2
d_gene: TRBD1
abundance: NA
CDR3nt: TGTGCCAGCTCGAGACAGGGAGATAACACCGGGGAGCTGTTTTTT
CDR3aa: CASSRQGDNTGELFF

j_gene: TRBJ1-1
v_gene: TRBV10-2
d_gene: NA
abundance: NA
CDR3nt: TGCGCCAGCAGAGACGGGACACTCACGAACACTGAAGCTTTCTTT
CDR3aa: CASRDGTLTNTEAFF

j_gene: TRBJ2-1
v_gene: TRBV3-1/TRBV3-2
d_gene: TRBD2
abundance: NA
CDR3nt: TGTGCCAGCAGCCGGACTAGCGGGGGGGCCTCCTACAATGAGCAGTTCTTC
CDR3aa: CASSRTSGGASYNEQFF

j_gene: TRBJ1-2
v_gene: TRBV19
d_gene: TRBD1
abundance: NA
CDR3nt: TGTGCCAGTAGCAACCGGGACAGGAGGGGCTACACCTTC
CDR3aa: CASSNRDRRGYTF

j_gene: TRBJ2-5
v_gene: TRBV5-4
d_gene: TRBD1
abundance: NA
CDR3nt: TGTGCCAGCAGCTTGGGCCAGGGGGCCTGGGGGACCCAGTACTTC
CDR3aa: CASSLGQGAWGTQYF

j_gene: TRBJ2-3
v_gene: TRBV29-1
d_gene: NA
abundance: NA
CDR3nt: TGCAGCGTCGGAGCAACCGATACGCAGTATTTT
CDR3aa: CSVGATDTQYF